This T cell receptor beta chain was retrieved from a study of CD8 T cells in ankylosing spondylitis (dated by TCRdb to about 2017). Study-level background: T cell receptor beta repertoires were profiled in healthy donors and ankylosing spondylitis patients so that disease-linked TCR variants could be found. The full study cohort was made up of about 24 ankylosing spondylitis patients and about a hundred healthy donors. Peripheral blood was sampled, and synovial fluid was additionally collected from ankylosing spondylitis patients.

As to this clonotype: The clone's antigen remains unknown. It has no much larger one-base neighbor in the sample; base qualities were not kept.

Looking up the germline V gene yields CDR1 SQVTM and CDR2 ANQGSEA. Taken from cysteine to phenylalanine, the CDR3 has 12 residues. Just CDR3 DNA is preserved here, 36 bases in frame from base 1. Ends trimmed: V by 2 bases, J by 7 bases; bases unmatched to a gene: 1. Beyond this particular receptor, the publication reports: According to the report, matched synovial fluid samples from ankylosing spondylitis patients were significantly enriched for the disease-linked clones. A CD8+ phenotype was shown by the disease-linked clones, which were found at relatively low frequencies in peripheral blood. Some TCR beta motif variants had previously been reported in synovial fluid and blood of reactive arthritis patients, which suggested common disease-initiation mechanisms. A TCR beta motif made up of several highly homologous amino acid variants appeared to be characteristic of blood from ankylosing spondylitis patients.

The instrument given in TCRdb is Illumina HiSeq 2500. Quantitative 5'-RACE with molecular barcodes was used to prepare TCR beta libraries. In the source study's methods: Disease-linked TCR variants were identified with a new computational method built on a probabilistic model of VDJ rearrangement. The raw public data were reprocessed by TCRdb itself: fastp quality trimming at Q25, MiXCR clonotype calling, in-frame beta chains only. Each CDR3 protein appears once, grouped with its most common genes and DNA. The V and J calls were determined by TCRdb, not by the authors. This sample comprises just under 550,000 distinct CDR3 sequences, roughly 13% of them detected only once. The ten biggest clones cover under 7.5% of the sample.

The receptor was isolated from a male donor with ankylosing spondylitis. The V and J segments used are TRBV29-1 and TRBJ1-4, and TRBD1 matches 7 of the central bases. Sample: blood, either unsorted or a sorted T cell fraction (not recorded which). The CDR3 has the sequence CSVEQGGEKLFF. At the DNA level, the sequence is TGCAGCGTTGAACAGGGGGGTGAAAAACTGTTTTTT.